This T cell receptor beta chain derives from a study of blood T cell repertoires in COVID-19. Turning to the study itself: Samples representing acute and convalescent COVID-19 were sourced from the United States, Italy and Spain. Nucleic acid was either cDNA or gDNA, and it came from T cells, B-cell-depleted T cells, or PBMCs.

How the authors handled the data: Estimated nucleated cell counts came from reference gene primer amplification. TCRdb's table, derived via immunoSEQ multiplex PCR, lists solely in-frame clones and lacks some. That table is the source of V, J and clone size, and D and trimming were worked out from the DNA. The repertoire holds roughly 300,000 clones, with approximately 90% as singletons. A Seattle source enrolled patients during active infection and followed them longitudinally. The CDR3 runs 17 residues. Germline CDR1 reads MRHNA; CDR2 reads SNTAGT. Unmatched junction bases numbered 5, after V lost 0 bases and J lost 7 bases.

The chain employs TRBV6-4 and TRBJ2-1; 14 bases line up with TRBD2. This sequence originates from a woman between 25 and 40 years old with COVID-19, enrolled during active disease. The specimen was peripheral blood. This CDR3 is CASSDSNRTSGRNEQFF. DNA of the CDR3: TGTGCCAGCAGTGACTCGAATAGGACTAGCGGGAGGAATGAGCAGTTCTTC.